This T cell receptor beta chain was captured by sequencing in a study of T cell changes during pregnancy in multiple sclerosis (dated by TCRdb to between 2018 and 2021). In the study overall: The study examined how the T cell repertoire changed over the course of pregnancy in women with multiple sclerosis.

Comment on this clone: The clone's antigen remains unknown. Base-call qualities are not available, and no considerably larger clone is one nucleotide away.

Library preparation was by the immunoSEQ multiplex PCR assay. Entries here come from immuneACCESS through TCRdb and include only in-frame sequences with V and J called. Some clones fail to appear in such tables; in the studies checked, an unresolved V gene covers under half of the shortfall, and the cause of the remainder is unknown. The sample table records over 50,000 clones; about 89% of these occur just once. Over 1.5% of the sample is held by the ten biggest clonotypes. The germline ends are 12 bases apart after V is trimmed by 3 bases and J by 0 bases. Via the germline V gene, CDR1 is MGHRA and CDR2 YSYEKL. Reading from cysteine to phenylalanine, the CDR3 counts 15 amino acids. Only the CDR3 portion is preserved as DNA: 45 bases, with reading frame beginning at the first base.

The sequence was obtained from a female donor with multiple sclerosis, enrolled in a pregnancy study. Rearrangement joined TRBV4-1 to TRBJ2-7; tentative D gene TRBD1, with 6 bases matching. Sample: peripheral blood, taken after pregnancy. This receptor has the CDR3 CASSHNDRLSYEQYF. The DNA sequence follows: TGCGCCAGCAGCCATAACGACAGGCTCTCCTACGAGCAGTACTTC.